This T cell receptor (beta chain) derives from a study of blood T cells in healthy people across ages. Looking at the study overall: The template switching approach captured approximately one barcoded beta molecule for every two T cells.

Germline loops: CDR1 DFQATT, CDR2 SNEGSKA (reference sequence). The CDR3 sequence is 14 residues long. This clonotype was picked up a small number of times. PCR was performed a second time for roughly 7 to 12 cycles using a sample-barcoded 5' primer and a J-beta primer mix. TCRdb processed the 5' RACE reads anew with MiXCR; each CDR3 protein has one entry. The sample records around 1,000,000 distinct CDR3 sequences, 25% being singletons. Another study also made use of these data, one on T cells of mothers and their children.

The TCR sequence derives from a girl aged 2 to 10 in good health. The genes are TRBV20-1 and TRBJ2-1; TRBD2 is a possible D gene (5 bases). The sample taken for sequencing was blood. The DNA of the CDR3 is TGCAGCCCTGAGTGGCAGCGGTCCTACAATGAGCAGTTCTTC. Residues: CSPEWQRSYNEQFF.